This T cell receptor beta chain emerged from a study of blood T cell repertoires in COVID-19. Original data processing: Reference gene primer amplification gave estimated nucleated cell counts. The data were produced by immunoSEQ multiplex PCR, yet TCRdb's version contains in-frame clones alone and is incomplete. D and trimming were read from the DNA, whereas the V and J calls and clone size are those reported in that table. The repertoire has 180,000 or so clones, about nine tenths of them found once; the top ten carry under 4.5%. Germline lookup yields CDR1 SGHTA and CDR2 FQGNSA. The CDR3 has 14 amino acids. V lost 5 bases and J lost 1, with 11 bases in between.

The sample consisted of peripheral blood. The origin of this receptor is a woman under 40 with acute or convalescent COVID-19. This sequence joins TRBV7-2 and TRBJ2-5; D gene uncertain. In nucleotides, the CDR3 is TGTGCCAGCAGCCCCATGAGGAGCCAAGAGACCCAGTACTTC. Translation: CASSPMRSQETQYF.